This T cell receptor beta chain was obtained from a study of blood T cell repertoires in COVID-19. In the study overall: Acute and convalescent COVID-19 samples came from the United States, Italy and Spain. PBMCs, B-cell-depleted T cells, or T cells were the source of the cDNA or gDNA that made up the material.

This CDR3 contains 11 residues. V shed 3 bases and J shed 7 bases, with 4 bases lying between them. Per the original data handling: Scientists estimated how many nucleated cells there were by amplifying reference gene primers. Generated by immunoSEQ multiplex PCR, the TCRdb table keeps only in-frame clones and is missing some. D and trimming were read from the DNA, whereas the V and J calls and clone size are those reported in that table. The sample contains roughly 240,000 clones, 86% of which appear only once. The sample was peripheral blood. The V and J genes are TRBV12-3 or TRBV12-4 and TRBJ1-3; unclear D gene. The sequence was collected from a young man with active or convalescent COVID-19. This chain's CDR3 is CASSFENTIYF. The CDR3 bases are TGTGCCAGCAGTTTTGAGAACACCATATATTTT.